This TCR beta chain came from a study of CXCR3-negative and CXCR3-positive naive CD8 T cells. Broader study findings: Memory CD8+ cells showed much lower diversity, while both naive subsets displayed comparably high diversity. Hydrophobicity was higher for TRB CDR3s found in CXCR3-positive naive cells than in CXCR3-negative naive cells.

Libraries were UMI-labeled 5' RACE TRB cDNA. From the 5' RACE reads, TCRdb lists one entry per CDR3 protein and no DNA. Its clone listing holds some 130,000 distinct CDR3 sequences. For this clonotype: Antigen: not known.

The CDR3 runs 11 residues. Germline V gene lookup returns CDR1 MNHEY and CDR2 SVGAGI. The clonotype comes from a human donor in good health. Some clones in this sample may be carry-over from other donors' samples. The sample consisted of naive CXCR3- CD8+ T cells from blood. Subset specified: CD45RO-CCR7+CD27+CD95- naive CD8+ T cells lacking CXCR3 (TNR3-). The chain combines TRBV6-5 with TRBJ1-1. CDR3 region: CASSQGPEAFF.